This record covers a single T cell receptor (beta chain). The antigen remains undetermined. This specimen belongs to a study of response to subunit inactivated influenza vaccine. Study-wide results and limits: The authors proposed limited new T cell recruitment per seasonal influenza vaccination.

MiXCR, applied by TCRdb to the RT-PCR reads, yields one record per CDR3 protein. The repertoire holds 800,000 or so distinct CDR3 sequences, around 21% seen once, with more than 8.5% in the top ten. The sample in question was PBMCs from blood, obtained 5 days after vaccination. The origin of this receptor is a man aged 50 or older who received an inactivated influenza vaccine.

The CDR3: CASKRTGEGNGYTF. CDR3 bases: TGTGCCAGCAAGCGAACAGGGGAGGGAAATGGCTACACCTTC. This sequence joins TRBV6-1 and TRBJ1-2; 7 bases are shared with TRBD1. J lost 6 bases, V lost 7 bases, and 11 bases had no gene match. CDR3 size: 14 residues. The V gene's germline CDR1 is MNHNS and CDR2 SASEGT.